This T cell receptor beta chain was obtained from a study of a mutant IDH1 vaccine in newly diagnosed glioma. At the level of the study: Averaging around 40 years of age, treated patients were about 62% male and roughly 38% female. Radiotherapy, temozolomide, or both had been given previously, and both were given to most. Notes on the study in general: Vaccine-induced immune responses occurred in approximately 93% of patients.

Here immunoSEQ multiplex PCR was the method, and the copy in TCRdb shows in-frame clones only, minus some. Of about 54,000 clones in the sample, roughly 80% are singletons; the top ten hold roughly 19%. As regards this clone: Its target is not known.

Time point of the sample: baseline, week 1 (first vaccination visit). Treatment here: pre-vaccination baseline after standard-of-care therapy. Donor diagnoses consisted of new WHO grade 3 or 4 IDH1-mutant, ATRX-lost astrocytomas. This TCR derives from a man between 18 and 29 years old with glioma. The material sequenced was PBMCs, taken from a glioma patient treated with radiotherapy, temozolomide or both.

The CDR3 DNA reads TGTGCCAGCAGCCAAGGTCTGGGGCGTACCACAGATACGCAGTATTTT. This sequence encodes CASSQGLGRTTDTQYF. The chain joins TRBV4-2 to TRBJ2-3; possible D gene TRBD1, 5 bases. CDR3 length: 16 residues. Trimming removed 1 base at V and 2 bases at J, with 13 bases between. Germline V lookup: CDR1 LGHNA, CDR2 YNFKEQ.